Sequencing of this TCR beta chain was carried out in a study of identical twins. This clonotype has ten or more counts. At one of its ends the junction is not consistent with the germline gene, which may arise from a read error. A universal primer site was created by template switching, with the cDNA bearing unique molecular identifiers. MiXCR, applied by TCRdb to the 5' RACE reads, yields one record per CDR3 protein. Of roughly 350,000 distinct CDR3 sequences listed, 9% to 10% are singletons. The CDR3 spans 13 residues. The chain is built from TRBV12-3 or TRBV12-4 and TRBJ2-7, with D unresolved. The source material was naive T cells sorted from blood. The receptor comes from a woman in her forties or fifties in good health. CDR3 nucleotides: TGCGCCAGCAGCTTTGGAAGCTCCTACGAGCAGTACTTC. Translating gives CASSFGSSYEQYF.